The next 17 T cell receptor beta chains were all read from a single sample in a study of CD8 T cells in ankylosing spondylitis. Each CDR3 protein is one row after TCRdb ran MiXCR on the 5' RACE reads. The sample has about 150,000 distinct CDR3 sequences; under 45% are singletons. What was sequenced was synovial fluid, either unsorted or a sorted T cell fraction (not recorded which). The origin of the receptors is a male donor with ankylosing spondylitis.

This clonotype was seen a few times. The chain employs TRBV7-9 and TRBJ2-3, with 7 bases aligning to TRBD2. V lost 4 bases and J lost 4; bases outside the gene matches: 11. There are 16 residues in the CDR3. CDR1 is SEHNR, CDR2 FQNEAQ, per germline (reference sequence). CDR3: CASSWRGAGIADTQYF. In DNA, the CDR3 is TGTGCCAGCAGCTGGAGGGGAGCGGGGATAGCAGATACGCAGTATTTT.

The chain is built from TRBV9 and TRBJ1-1, with 9 bases aligning to TRBD1. CDR1 and CDR2 from the germline V gene are SGDLS and YYNGEE. This CDR3 comprises 17 residues. V gave up 0 bases and J gave up 0 bases; unmatched junction bases: 6. Here the CDR3 DNA reads TGTGCCAGCAGCGTAGATCCGGGACAGGGCATGAACACTGAAGCTTTCTTT. Protein: CASSVDPGQGMNTEAFF.

This clonotype came up a few times. The chain joins TRBV7-9 to TRBJ1-2, with TRBD1 as a possible D gene (6 bases). Germline V lookup: CDR1 SEHNR, CDR2 FQNEAQ (reference sequence). Trimming took off 5 bases at V and 2 bases at J, with 15 bases between the two ends. This CDR3 contains 15 residues. CDR3 bases: TGTGCCAGCAGCCTACAGGGAACGAGGAACTATGGCTACACCTTC. Its protein product is CASSLQGTRNYGYTF.

This clonotype is a singleton in its sample. Sequence at one end of the junction differs from germline and may be a read error. The chain carries TRBV20-1 and TRBJ2-3, with 14 bases identical to TRBD2. CDR1 and CDR2 (germline): DFQATT, SNEGSKA (reference sequence). This CDR3 has 19 residues. CDR3 DNA: TGCTGTGCTAGATCGGACGGGACTAGCGGGAGCATAGGCACAGATACGCAGTATTTT. It translates to CCARSDGTSGSIGTDTQYF.

This clonotype appeared once. The chain links TRBV11-1 to TRBJ1-2, with no clear D. This CDR3 is built from 18 residues. The germline V gene encodes CDR1 SGHAT and CDR2 FQDESV (reference sequence). Trimming stripped 0 bases from V and 3 bases from J, with 20 bases between. The CDR3 here is CASSLAIGFSFFDYGYTF. The CDR3 DNA is TGTGCCAGCAGCTTAGCGATAGGGTTCAGTTTTTTCGACTATGGCTACACCTTC.

A few counts support this clonotype. This chain connects TRBV30 to TRBJ2-1; TRBD2 aligns across 7 bases. The germline V gene has CDR1 GTSNPN and CDR2 SVGIG (reference sequence). The V segment lost 5 bases and the J segment 8 bases; nucleotides outside the gene matches: 6. The CDR3 sequence is 12 residues long. The CDR3 DNA sequence: TGTGCCTGGGACGCCGCGGGGGATGAGCAGTTCTTC. This sequence encodes CAWDAAGDEQFF.

There are a few counts of this clonotype. The chain carries TRBV23-1 and TRBJ2-7, with 7 bases aligning to TRBD2. TRBV23-1 belongs to the ORF category, with a function that is uncertain. The CDR3 extends over 20 amino acids. V shed 0 bases and J 4 bases; nucleotides not matched to a gene: 21. CDR3 residues: CASSQSRWWGGAERKYEQYF. CDR3 nucleotide sequence: TGCGCCAGCAGTCAATCGAGGTGGTGGGGGGGAGCTGAGAGAAAGTACGAGCAGTACTTC.

This clonotype was detected a few times. The rearrangement uses TRBV12-3 or TRBV12-4 and TRBJ1-1, with TRBD1 as a possible D gene (6 bases). Trimming removed 7 bases at V and 0 bases at J, with 12 bases between. This CDR3 comprises 14 residues. CDR3 in amino acids: CASNWGGLNTEAFF. Here the CDR3 DNA reads TGTGCCAGCAACTGGGGGGGGCTGAACACTGAAGCTTTCTTT.

V gene TRBV12-3 or TRBV12-4 combines with J gene TRBJ2-1; the D gene is possibly TRBD2 (5 bases). V was clipped by 6 bases and J by 10 bases, with 13 bases between them. This CDR3 comprises 12 residues. The CDR3 is CASRLEGREQFF. The CDR3 DNA is TGTGCCAGCAGACTAGAAGGACGGGAGCAGTTCTTC.

At least ten counts were recorded for this clonotype. The V gene is TRBV10-2, the J gene TRBJ2-1, with 11 bases lining up with TRBD2. The CDR3 extends over 15 amino acids. Germline CDR1 and CDR2: WSHSY and SAAADI. The trim removed 6 bases at V and 4 bases at J, leaving 5 bases unmatched. The DNA of the CDR3 is TGCGCCAGCAGCGGGACTAGCGGATCATACAATGAGCAGTTCTTC. Protein sequence: CASSGTSGSYNEQFF.

The rearrangement uses TRBV12-3 or TRBV12-4 and TRBJ2-1, with 10 bases aligning to TRBD2. Trimming removed 5 bases from V and 6 bases from J; junction bases left unmatched: 10. The CDR3 is made up of 16 amino acids. CDR3 region: CASSPSSGRAFNEQFF. Written as DNA, the CDR3 is TGTGCCAGCAGTCCCTCCAGCGGGAGGGCCTTCAATGAGCAGTTCTTC.

This sequence joins TRBV15 and TRBJ2-7, with a possible D match to TRBD1 (6 bases). The CDR3 contains 15 residues. Trimming removed 0 bases at V and 5 bases at J, with 14 bases between. Germline-derived CDR1 and CDR2 are LNHNV and YYDKDF (reference sequence). The CDR3 here is CATSRDLAGVDEQYF. The CDR3 DNA reads TGTGCCACCAGCAGAGATCTGGCAGGGGTTGACGAGCAGTACTTC.

The chain is built from TRBV28 and TRBJ1-1; perhaps TRBD1 as D (5 bases). Germline values: CDR1 MDHEN, CDR2 SYDVKM. CDR3 length equals 14 residues. The V end lost 5 bases, the J end lost 1 base, and 11 bases lay between the germline ends. CDR3 protein: CASSHGTANTEAFF. The CDR3 DNA reads as TGTGCCAGCAGTCACGGGACGGCGAACACTGAAGCTTTCTTT.

The rearrangement links TRBV5-5 to TRBJ2-1, with D unclear. From germline, CDR1 is SGHKS and CDR2 YYEKEE (reference sequence). The CDR3 totals 15 residues. With 3 bases removed from V and 3 bases from J, the gap between germline ends came to 13 bases. The CDR3 is CASSSTYLGYNEQFF. CDR3 nucleotide sequence: TGTGCCAGCAGCTCGACGTATTTAGGCTACAATGAGCAGTTCTTC.

J is TRBJ1-2 and V is TRBV10-3; tentatively, D is TRBD1 (5 bases). The V end lost 6 bases, the J end lost 3 bases, and 23 bases lay between the germline ends. This CDR3 contains 17 residues. Per the germline V gene, CDR1 is ENHRY and CDR2 is SYGVKD. CDR3 DNA: TGTGCCATCAGCGAGAGCGCGGGACTGAGAGTCCACTATGGCTACACCTTC. It codes for CAISESAGLRVHYGYTF.

In this sample, this clonotype turned up once. The J gene is TRBJ2-1, the V gene TRBV7-8; D gene uncertain. With 0 bases removed from V and 9 bases from J, the gap between germline ends came to 6 bases. The CDR3 runs to 12 residues. Germline CDR1 SGHVS, CDR2 FQNEAQ. CDR3 amino acids: CASSLAAGEQFF. The CDR3 coding sequence is TGTGCCAGCAGCTTAGCGGCCGGTGAGCAGTTCTTC.

This rearrangement joins TRBV11-2 to TRBJ2-2; weak D call: TRBD1 (6 bases). Trimming took 4 bases from V and 4 from J, leaving 7 bases between them. Germline CDR1 is SGHAT and CDR2 is FQNNGV. The CDR3 is made up of 13 amino acids. CDR3 protein: CASSYRVTGELFF. DNA of the CDR3: TGTGCCAGCAGCTACAGGGTCACCGGGGAGCTGTTTTTT.